Included here is one T cell receptor (beta chain) sequence, with context. Antigen specificity is unknown. It was with random hexamers that about 0.45 to 1 ug RNA was reverse transcribed. immunoSEQ multiplex PCR amplified TCR beta CDR3 across 54 Vbeta, 13 Jbeta. From the immunoSEQ multiplex PCR reads, TCRdb called clonotypes with MiXCR, one entry per CDR3 protein. The sample shows fewer than 90,000 distinct CDR3 sequences, 90% to 95% of them seen only once. Trimming pared 5 bases from V and 4 bases from J, leaving 22 bases between. The CDR3 is 17 amino acids. This record comes from a study of CD8 T cells in Susac syndrome. Whole-study context: Susac syndrome patients were untreated, on corticosteroids with some adding intravenous immunoglobulin, or on intravenous immunoglobulin only. Regarding the study as a whole: Across the total CD8+ repertoires, some 16 Susac-specific public clones were detected, and across the CD8+ TEMRA repertoires, roughly five such clones were detected.

The T cells that were sequenced for TCR beta were CD8+ and CD4+ cells from blood. Sequencing was carried out using CD8+ T cells from PBMCs. V and J are TRBV12-3 or TRBV12-4 and TRBJ2-3; D gene ambiguous. This TCR was recovered from a human donor with Susac syndrome. The CDR3 loop reads CASSPRVAFPAADTQYF. CDR3 coding DNA: TGTGCCAGCAGTCCTAGGGTAGCCTTCCCGGCCGCAGATACGCAGTATTTT.